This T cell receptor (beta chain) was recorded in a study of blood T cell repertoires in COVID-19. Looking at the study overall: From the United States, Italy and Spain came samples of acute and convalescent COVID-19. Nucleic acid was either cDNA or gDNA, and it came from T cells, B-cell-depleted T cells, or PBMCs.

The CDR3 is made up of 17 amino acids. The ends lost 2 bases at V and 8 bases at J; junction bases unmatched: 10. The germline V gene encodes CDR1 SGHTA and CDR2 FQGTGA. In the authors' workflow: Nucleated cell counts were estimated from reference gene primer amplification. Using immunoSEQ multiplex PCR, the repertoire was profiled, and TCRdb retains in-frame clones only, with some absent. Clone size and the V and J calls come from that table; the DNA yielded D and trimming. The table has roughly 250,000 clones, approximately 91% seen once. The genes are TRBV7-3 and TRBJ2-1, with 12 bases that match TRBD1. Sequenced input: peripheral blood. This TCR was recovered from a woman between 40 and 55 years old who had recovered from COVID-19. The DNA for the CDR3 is TGTGCCAGCAGCTTAGTGGGAGGGACAGGGGGCATAGATGAGCAGTTCTTC. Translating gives CASSLVGGTGGIDEQFF.